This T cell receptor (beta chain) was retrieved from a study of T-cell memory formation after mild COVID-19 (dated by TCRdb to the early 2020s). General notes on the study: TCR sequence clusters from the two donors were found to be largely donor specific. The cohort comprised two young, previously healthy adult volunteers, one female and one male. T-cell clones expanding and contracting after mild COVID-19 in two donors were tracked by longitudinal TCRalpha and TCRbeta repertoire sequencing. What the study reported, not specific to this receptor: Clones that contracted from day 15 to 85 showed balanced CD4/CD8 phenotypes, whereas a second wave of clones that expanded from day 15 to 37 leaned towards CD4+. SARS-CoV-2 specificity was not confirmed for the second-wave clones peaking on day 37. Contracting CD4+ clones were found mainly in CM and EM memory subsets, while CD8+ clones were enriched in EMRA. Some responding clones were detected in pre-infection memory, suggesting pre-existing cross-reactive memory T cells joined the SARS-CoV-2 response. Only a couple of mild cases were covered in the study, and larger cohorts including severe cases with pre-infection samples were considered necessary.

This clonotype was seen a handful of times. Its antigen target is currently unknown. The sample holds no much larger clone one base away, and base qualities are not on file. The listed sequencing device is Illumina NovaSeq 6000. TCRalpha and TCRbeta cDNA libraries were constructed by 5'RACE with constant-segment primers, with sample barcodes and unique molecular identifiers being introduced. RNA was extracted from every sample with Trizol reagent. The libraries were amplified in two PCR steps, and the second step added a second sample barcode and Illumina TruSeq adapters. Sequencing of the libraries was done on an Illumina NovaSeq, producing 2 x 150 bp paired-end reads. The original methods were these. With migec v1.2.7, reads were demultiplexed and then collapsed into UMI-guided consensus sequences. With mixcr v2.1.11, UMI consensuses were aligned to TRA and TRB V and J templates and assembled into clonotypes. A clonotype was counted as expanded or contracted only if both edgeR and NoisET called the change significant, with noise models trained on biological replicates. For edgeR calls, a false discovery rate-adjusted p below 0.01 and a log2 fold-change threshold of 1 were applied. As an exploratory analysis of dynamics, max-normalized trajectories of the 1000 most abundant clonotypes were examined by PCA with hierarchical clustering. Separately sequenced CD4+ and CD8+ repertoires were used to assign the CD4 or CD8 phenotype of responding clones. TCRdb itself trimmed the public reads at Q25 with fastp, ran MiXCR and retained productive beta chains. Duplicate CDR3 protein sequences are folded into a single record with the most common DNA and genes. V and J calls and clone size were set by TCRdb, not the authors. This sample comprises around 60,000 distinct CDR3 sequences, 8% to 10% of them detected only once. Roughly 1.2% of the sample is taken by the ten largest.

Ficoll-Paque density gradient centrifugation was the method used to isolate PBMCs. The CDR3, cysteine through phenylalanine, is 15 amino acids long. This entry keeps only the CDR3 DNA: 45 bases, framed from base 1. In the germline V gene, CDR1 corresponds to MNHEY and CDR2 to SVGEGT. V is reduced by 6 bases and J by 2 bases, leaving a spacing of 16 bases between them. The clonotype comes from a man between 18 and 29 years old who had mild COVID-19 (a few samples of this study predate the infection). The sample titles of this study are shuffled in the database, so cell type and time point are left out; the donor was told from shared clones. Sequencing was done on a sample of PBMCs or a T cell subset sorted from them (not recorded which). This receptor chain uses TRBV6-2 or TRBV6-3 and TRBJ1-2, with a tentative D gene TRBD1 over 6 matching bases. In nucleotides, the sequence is TGTGCCAGCAGCCCCCGGACAGATCTAAACTATGGCTACACCTTC. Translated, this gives CASSPRTDLNYGYTF.